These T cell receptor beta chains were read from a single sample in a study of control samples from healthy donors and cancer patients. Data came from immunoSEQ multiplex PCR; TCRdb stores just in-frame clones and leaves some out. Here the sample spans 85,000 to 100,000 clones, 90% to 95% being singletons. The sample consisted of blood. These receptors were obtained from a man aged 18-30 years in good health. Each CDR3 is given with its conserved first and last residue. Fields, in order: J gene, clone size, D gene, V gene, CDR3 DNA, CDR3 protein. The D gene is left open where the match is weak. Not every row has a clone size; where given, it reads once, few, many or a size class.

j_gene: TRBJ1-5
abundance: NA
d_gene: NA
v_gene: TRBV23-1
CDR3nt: TGCGCCCTGACAGGCCGGCACAGTCAGCCCCAGCATTTT
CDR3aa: CALTGRHSQPQHF

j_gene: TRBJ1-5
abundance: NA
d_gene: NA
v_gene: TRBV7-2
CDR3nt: TGTGCCAGCAGCACCCCGAGCGGGACTTTAGCTTCTCATCAGCCCCAGCATTTT
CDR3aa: CASSTPSGTLASHQPQHF

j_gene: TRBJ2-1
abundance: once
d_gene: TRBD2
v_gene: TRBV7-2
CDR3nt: TGTGCCAGCAGCTTAGCGTTTATTGGGACTAGCGGGCAGAATGAGCAGTTCTTC
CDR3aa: CASSLAFIGTSGQNEQFF

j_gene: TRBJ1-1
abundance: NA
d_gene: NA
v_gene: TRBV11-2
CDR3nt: TGTGCCAGCAGCTTAAGTGGGGGGCGGCGGGAAGCTTTCTTT
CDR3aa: CASSLSGGRREAFF

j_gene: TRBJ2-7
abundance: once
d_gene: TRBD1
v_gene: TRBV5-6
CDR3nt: TGTGCCAGCAGCCCCCGGGACAGGGGTTCCTACGAGCAGTACTTC
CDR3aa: CASSPRDRGSYEQYF

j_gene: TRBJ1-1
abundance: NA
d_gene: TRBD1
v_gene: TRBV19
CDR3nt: TGTGCCAGTAGTAGGGGACAGGGCCCTGAAGCTTTCTTT
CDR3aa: CASSRGQGPEAFF

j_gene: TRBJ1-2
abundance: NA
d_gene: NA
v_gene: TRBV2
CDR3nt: TGTGCCAGCAGTGAAGGGGACCTTATAGATGGCTACACCTTC
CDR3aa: CASSEGDLIDGYTF

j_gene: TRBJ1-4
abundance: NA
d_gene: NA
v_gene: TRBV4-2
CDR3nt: TGTGCCAGCCGCAGGGGAGAGGCTAATGAAAAACTGTTTTTT
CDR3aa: CASRRGEANEKLFF

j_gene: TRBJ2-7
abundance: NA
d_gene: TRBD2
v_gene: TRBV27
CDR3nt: TGTGCCAGCAGTTTATTCCGGACTAGCGGGGTCCTAGGGTCCCCCTCCGAGCAGTACTTC
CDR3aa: CASSLFRTSGVLGSPSEQYF

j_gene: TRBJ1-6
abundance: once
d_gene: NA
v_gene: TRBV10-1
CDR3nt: TGCGCCAGTAATCTTAAAACACCGAATAGCTCCTATAATTCACCCCTCCACTTT
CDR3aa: CASNLKTPNSSYNSPLHF

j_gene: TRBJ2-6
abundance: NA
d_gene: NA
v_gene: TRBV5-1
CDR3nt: TGCGCCAGCAGCTTTGGGGGCGGTGGGGCCAACGTCCTGACTTTC
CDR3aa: CASSFGGGGANVLTF

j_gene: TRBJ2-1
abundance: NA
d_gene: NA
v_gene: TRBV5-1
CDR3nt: TGCGCCAGCAGCTTGCGGGGCGATACCACCTCCTACAATGAGCAGTTCTTC
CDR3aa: CASSLRGDTTSYNEQFF

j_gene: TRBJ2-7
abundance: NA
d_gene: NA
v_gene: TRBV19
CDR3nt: TGTGCCAGTAGTATATCGAGAATCACTTCCTACGAGCAGTACTTC
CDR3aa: CASSISRITSYEQYF

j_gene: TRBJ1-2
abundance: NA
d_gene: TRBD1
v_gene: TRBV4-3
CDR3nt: TGCGCCAACAGCCAAGATGAAGGACAGGGGGCTTTTGGCTATGGCTACACCTTC
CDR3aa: CANSQDEGQGAFGYGYTF

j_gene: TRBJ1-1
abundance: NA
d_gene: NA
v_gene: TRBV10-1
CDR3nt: TGCGCCAGCAGTGAGTCCTCGGGACGCATGAACACTGAAGCTTTCTTT
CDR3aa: CASSESSGRMNTEAFF

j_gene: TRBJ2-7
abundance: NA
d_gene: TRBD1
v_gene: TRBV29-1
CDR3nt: TGCAGCATACCCGGGACAGCACTTTACGAGCAGTACTTC
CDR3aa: CSIPGTALYEQYF

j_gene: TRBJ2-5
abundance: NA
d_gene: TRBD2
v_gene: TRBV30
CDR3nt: TGTGCCTGGAGTGTAGGGATAGCGGGGGTTGAGACCCAGTACTTC
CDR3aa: CAWSVGIAGVETQYF

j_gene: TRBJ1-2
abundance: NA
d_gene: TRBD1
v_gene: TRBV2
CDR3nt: TGTGCCAGCAACCCCCGGGACAGGGGGCGCCCAGGATATGGCTACACCTTC
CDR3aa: CASNPRDRGRPGYGYTF

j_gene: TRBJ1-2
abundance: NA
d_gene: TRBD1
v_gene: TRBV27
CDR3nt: TGTGCCAGCAGTTCCCGAGGACAGGCCGATGGCTACACCTTC
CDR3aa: CASSSRGQADGYTF

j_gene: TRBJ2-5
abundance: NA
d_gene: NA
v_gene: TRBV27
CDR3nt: TGTGCCAGCCGGGGGACTTCCCGAGAGACCCAGTACTTC
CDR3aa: CASRGTSRETQYF

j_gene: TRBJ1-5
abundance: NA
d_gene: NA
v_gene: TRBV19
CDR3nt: TGTGCCAGTAGGACGGTGGGGGGGGGAAATCAGCCCCAGCATTTT
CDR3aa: CASRTVGGGNQPQHF

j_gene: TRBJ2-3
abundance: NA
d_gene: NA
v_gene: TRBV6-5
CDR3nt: TGTGCCAGCAGCGGAAGACGCACAGATACGCAGTATTTT
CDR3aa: CASSGRRTDTQYF

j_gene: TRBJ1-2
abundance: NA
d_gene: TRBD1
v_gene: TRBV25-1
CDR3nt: TGTGCCAGCAGTACCCCCGGACAGGGCTATGGCTACACCTTC
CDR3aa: CASSTPGQGYGYTF

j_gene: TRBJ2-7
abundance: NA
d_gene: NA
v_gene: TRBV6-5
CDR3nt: TGTGCCAGCAGTTCTAGCTTTTACGAGCAGTACTTC
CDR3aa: CASSSSFYEQYF

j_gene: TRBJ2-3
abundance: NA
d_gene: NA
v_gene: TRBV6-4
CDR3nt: TGTGCCAGCAGTGACTCGAGAGTCTCTCCGGTGTATTTT
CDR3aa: CASSDSRVSPVYF

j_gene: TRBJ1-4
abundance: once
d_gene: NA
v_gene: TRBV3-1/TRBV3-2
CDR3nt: TGTGCCAGCAGCCAAGCAGAAAAACTGTTTTTT
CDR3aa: CASSQAEKLFF

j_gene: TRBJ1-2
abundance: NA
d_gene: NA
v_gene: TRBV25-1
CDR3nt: TGTGCCAGCGGATGGGCCTATGGCTACACCTTC
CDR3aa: CASGWAYGYTF

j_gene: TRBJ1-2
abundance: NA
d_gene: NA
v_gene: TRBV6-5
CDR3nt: TGTGCCAGCAGTTACTCGCCAGGACATGGCTACACCTTC
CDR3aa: CASSYSPGHGYTF

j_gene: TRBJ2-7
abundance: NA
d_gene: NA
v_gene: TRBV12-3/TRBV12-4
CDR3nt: TGTGCCAGCAGTACTAGGTGGGTCCACGAGCAGTACTTC
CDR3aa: CASSTRWVHEQYF

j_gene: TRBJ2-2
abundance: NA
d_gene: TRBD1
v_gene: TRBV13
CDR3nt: TGTGCCAGCAGCTTACAGGGGGCGAACACCGGGGAGCTGTTTTTT
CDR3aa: CASSLQGANTGELFF

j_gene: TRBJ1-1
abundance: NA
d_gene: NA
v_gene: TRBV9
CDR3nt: TGTGCCAGCAGCGTAGTTGAGACACTCCGGGGCACTGAAGCTTTCTTT
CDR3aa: CASSVVETLRGTEAFF

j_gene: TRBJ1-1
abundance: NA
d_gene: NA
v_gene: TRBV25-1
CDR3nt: TGTGCCAGCAGCGCCGGTGGGAACACTGAAGCTTTCTTT
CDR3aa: CASSAGGNTEAFF

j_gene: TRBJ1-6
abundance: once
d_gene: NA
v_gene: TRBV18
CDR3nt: TGTGCCAGCTCCCCGGTGGCGGGTAATTCACCCCTCCACTTT
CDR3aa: CASSPVAGNSPLHF

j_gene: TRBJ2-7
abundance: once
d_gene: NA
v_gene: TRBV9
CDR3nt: TGTGCCAGCAGCCACCCTACTGACAGGTCCACGCCCTACGAGCAGTACTTC
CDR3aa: CASSHPTDRSTPYEQYF

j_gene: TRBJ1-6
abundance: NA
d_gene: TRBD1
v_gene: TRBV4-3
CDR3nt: TGCGCCAGCAGCCAAGAGTCCCGAGGGGGCAGAAATTCACCCCTCCACTTT
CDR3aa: CASSQESRGGRNSPLHF

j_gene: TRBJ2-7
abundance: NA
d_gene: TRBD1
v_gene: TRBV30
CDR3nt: TGTGCCTGGAGTCACAGGGGGTTTCTTTACGAGCAGTACTTC
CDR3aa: CAWSHRGFLYEQYF

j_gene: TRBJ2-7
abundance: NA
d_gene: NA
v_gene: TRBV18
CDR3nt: TGTGCCAGCTCACCACCGACCTCCGCTAAACCCTCTTGGGCCGAGCAGTACTTC
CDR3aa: CASSPPTSAKPSWAEQYF

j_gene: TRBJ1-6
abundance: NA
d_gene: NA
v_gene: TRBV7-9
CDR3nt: TGTGCCAGCAGCTTGAGCAGAGATCCCCTCCACTTT
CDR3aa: CASSLSRDPLHF

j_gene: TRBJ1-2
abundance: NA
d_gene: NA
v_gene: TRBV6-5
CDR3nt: TGTGCCAGCACCACGGACCCGAGTGAAATCTATGGCTACACCTTC
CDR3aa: CASTTDPSEIYGYTF

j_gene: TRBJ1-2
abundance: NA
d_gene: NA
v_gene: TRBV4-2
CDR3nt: TGTGCCAGCAGAGGGGGTGGTCGGGTGGATGGCTACACCTTC
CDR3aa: CASRGGGRVDGYTF

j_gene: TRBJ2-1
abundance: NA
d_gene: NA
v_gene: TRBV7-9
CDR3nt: TGTGCCAGCAGCTTAGTTGGGCACAATGAGCAGTTCTTC
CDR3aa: CASSLVGHNEQFF

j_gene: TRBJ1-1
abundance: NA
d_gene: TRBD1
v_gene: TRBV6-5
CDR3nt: TGTGCCAGCAGTCCTACAGGGGAAGTCACTGAAGCTTTCTTT
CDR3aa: CASSPTGEVTEAFF

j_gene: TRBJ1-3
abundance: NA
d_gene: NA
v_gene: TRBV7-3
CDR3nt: TGTGCCAGCAGCTTAGCCGGGTCCTCTGGAAACACCATATATTTT
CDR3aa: CASSLAGSSGNTIYF

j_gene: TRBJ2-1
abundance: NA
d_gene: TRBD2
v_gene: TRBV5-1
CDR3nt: TGCGCCAGCAGCTTGGCCGGCGGGAGGGAGGTGCATGAGCAGTTCTTC
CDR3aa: CASSLAGGREVHEQFF

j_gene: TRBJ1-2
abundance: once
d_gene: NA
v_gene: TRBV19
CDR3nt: TGTGCCAGTACCGACGGCTCGGGACAAACCTTTTTCGGCTACACCTTC
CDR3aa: CASTDGSGQTFFGYTF

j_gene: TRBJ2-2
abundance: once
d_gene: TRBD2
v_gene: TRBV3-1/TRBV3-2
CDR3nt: TGTGCCAGCAGCCAAGTGGGGGCAAGAAGCGGGAGAAGGAACACCGGGGAGCTGTTTTTT
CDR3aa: CASSQVGARSGRRNTGELFF

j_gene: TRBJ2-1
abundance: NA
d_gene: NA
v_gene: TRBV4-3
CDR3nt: TGCGCCAGCAGCCAAGTCCGCGGGGCGGGCGGGGATGAGCAGTTCTTC
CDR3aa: CASSQVRGAGGDEQFF

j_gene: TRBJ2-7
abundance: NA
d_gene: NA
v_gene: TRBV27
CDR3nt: TGTGCCAGCAGTTTACAAGGGAACGAGCAGTACTTC
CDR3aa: CASSLQGNEQYF

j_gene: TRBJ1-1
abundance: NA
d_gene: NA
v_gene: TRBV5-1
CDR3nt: TGCGCCAGCAGCTTGGACCGCACTGAAGCTTTCTTT
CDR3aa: CASSLDRTEAFF

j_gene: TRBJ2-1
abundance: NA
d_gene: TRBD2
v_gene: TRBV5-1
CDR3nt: TGCGCCAGCAGCTTGTCCGGGACTAGCGGTTACAATGAGCAGTTCTTC
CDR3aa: CASSLSGTSGYNEQFF